The clone carrying this T cell receptor (beta chain) was seen only a few times. This record belongs to a study of shared clonotypes between healthy human individuals. Clones were read by immunoSEQ multiplex PCR, and TCRdb kept only the in-frame ones, dropping some. This sample carries fewer than 500,000 clones, about 79% of them seen once, and the ten largest clones take around an eighth. Every contributor of samples was a Caucasian grown-up residing in Nashville, Tennessee. The J segment lost 2 bases and the V segment lost 0 bases, leaving 3 bases of the junction unmatched. This CDR3 region has 15 residues. The germline V gene has CDR1 MNHNS and CDR2 SASEGT.

The chain recombines TRBV6-1 with TRBJ2-7, with 8 bases that match TRBD2. The sequenced sample was PBMCs. The clonotype comes from a woman aged 40 to 50 in good health. Some clones in this sample may be carry-over from other donors' samples. The CDR3 reads CASSEAAGGTYEQYF. The CDR3, as DNA: TGTGCCAGCAGTGAAGCGGCGGGAGGCACCTACGAGCAGTACTTC.